The 25 T cell receptor beta chains listed next were all sequenced from one sample in a study of shared clonotypes between healthy human individuals. CD8 cells classed as naive were CD45RO-negative and positively selected for CCR7, excluding terminally differentiated effector memory CD45RA+ cells. Clones were read by immunoSEQ multiplex PCR, and TCRdb kept only the in-frame ones, dropping some. The repertoire holds 2 million to 2.5 million clones, with about 95% as singletons. The sample taken for sequencing was naive CD8+ T cells sorted from blood. These receptors all stem from a man between 18 and 29 years old in good health.

V gene TRBV27 combines with J gene TRBJ2-3, with 9 bases fitting TRBD1. This CDR3 region has 16 residues. Germline CDR1 reads MNHEY; CDR2 reads SMNVEV (reference sequence). The ends lost 3 bases at V and 2 bases at J; junction bases unmatched: 6. In DNA, the CDR3 is TGTGCCAGCAGTTTTCTCGGGACAGGGATCACAGATACGCAGTATTTT. Protein sequence: CASSFLGTGITDTQYF.

A note on this clone: Other DNA sequences in the sample encode the same CDR3. The chain couples TRBV4-3 to TRBJ2-1; TRBD2 agrees at 13 bases. The J segment lost 4 bases and the V segment lost 4 bases, leaving 1 base of the junction unmatched. Germline V gene data show CDR1 as LGHNA and CDR2 as YSLEER. The CDR3 extends over 15 amino acids. Here the CDR3 reads CASSPGLAGYNEQFF. The CDR3 DNA reads as TGCGCCAGCAGCCCGGGACTAGCGGGGTACAATGAGCAGTTCTTC.

For this clone: Within the sample, other DNA sequences also encode this same CDR3. V gene TRBV9 combines with J gene TRBJ1-5; D unresolved. The germline gives CDR1 SGDLS, CDR2 YYNGEE. This CDR3 region has 12 residues. V was trimmed by 3 bases and J by 2 bases, leaving 3 bases between them. Here the CDR3 DNA reads TGTGCCAGCAGCGACGGCAATCAGCCCCAGCATTTT. This encodes CASSDGNQPQHF.

The rearrangement links TRBV7-6 to TRBJ2-1; D uncertain. The CDR3 runs to 11 residues. Germline V gene data show CDR1 as SGHVS and CDR2 as FNYEAQ. The V gene lost 5 bases and the J gene lost 8 bases, with 7 bases spanning the gap. The chain's CDR3 is CASSPRYEQFF. CDR3 bases: TGTGCCAGCAGCCCACGTTATGAGCAGTTCTTC.

The rearrangement uses TRBV19 and TRBJ2-2; 7 bases align to TRBD1. Germline values: CDR1 LNHDA, CDR2 SQIVND (reference sequence). The ends lost 6 bases at V and 7 bases at J; junction bases unmatched: 17. The CDR3 sequence is 17 residues long. CDR3 residues: CASSHWGQKGIGGELFF. CDR3 nucleotides: TGTGCCAGTAGCCACTGGGGACAGAAAGGGATCGGCGGGGAGCTGTTTTTT.

This chain connects TRBV13 to TRBJ1-4; no clear D gene. Germline V gene sequence: CDR1 PRHDT, CDR2 FYEKMQ (reference sequence). Trimming stripped 3 bases from V and 8 bases from J, with 4 bases between. The CDR3 consists of 11 residues. CDR3 in amino acids: CASSFGEKLFF. The CDR3 bases are TGTGCCAGCAGCTTCGGAGAAAAACTGTTTTTT.

V usage is TRBV27 and J usage is TRBJ2-3; D gene ambiguous. V was trimmed by 5 bases and J by 2 bases, leaving 11 bases between them. The CDR3 totals 14 residues. CDR1 is MNHEY, CDR2 SMNVEV, per germline (reference sequence). CDR3 in DNA: TGTGCCAGCAGTCCGCGTGGGAACACAGATACGCAGTATTTT. As protein: CASSPRGNTDTQYF.

With regard to this clone: The same CDR3 arises from other DNA sequences in this sample as well. This chain links TRBV5-8 with TRBJ2-3, with 12 positions matching TRBD2. V trimming: 0 bases; J trimming: 6 bases; junction bases outside the gene matches: 2. The germline V gene has CDR1 SGHTS and CDR2 YDEGEE. This CDR3 comprises 15 residues. The CDR3 spells CASSLGTSGTDTQYF. Here the CDR3 DNA reads TGTGCCAGCAGCTTGGGGACTAGCGGGACCGATACGCAGTATTTT. Supplemented by reference TRBV5-8 and TRBJ2-3, the full variable domain reads EAGVTQSPTHLIKTRGQQATLRCSPISGHTSVYWYQQALGLGLQFLLWYDEGEERNRGNFPPRFSGRQFPNYSSELNVNALELEDSALYLCASSLGTSGTDTQYFGPGTRLTVL.

The chain carries TRBV4-1 and TRBJ2-5; D gene uncertain. This CDR3 is built from 13 residues. CDR1 is MGHRA, CDR2 YSYEKL, per germline. The ends were cut back, 1 base at V and 4 bases at J, with 7 bases in the middle. Written as DNA, the CDR3 is TGCGCCAGCAGCCAAGTCTTTGGAGAGACCCAGTACTTC. This translates into CASSQVFGETQYF.

V is TRBV29-1 and J is TRBJ2-7, with TRBD2 as a possible D gene (6 bases). CDR3 size: 13 residues. The germline V and J ends were trimmed by 6 bases and 1 base, with 13 bases remaining between them. Germline CDR1 and CDR2: SQVTM and ANQGSEA. As DNA, the CDR3 is TGCAGCGTCCAAGGCGGGATTTCCTACGAGCAGTACTTC. Residues: CSVQGGISYEQYF.

The chain joins TRBV6-5 to TRBJ2-1, with 8 positions matching TRBD2. This CDR3 is built from 13 residues. From germline, CDR1 is MNHEY and CDR2 SVGAGI. The V and J ends lost 0 bases and 14 bases, in that order; junction bases with no gene match: 6. The CDR3 DNA reads TGTGCCAGCAGTTACTCGTCAGGACTAGCTGAGTTCTTC. Protein: CASSYSSGLAEFF.

This chain uses TRBV7-9 with TRBJ2-7; a possible D gene is TRBD1 (6 bases). The CDR3 is 14 residues long. Deletions cut 3 bases from V and 1 base from J, with 10 bases between. Germline CDR1 and CDR2: SEHNR and FQNEAQ (reference sequence). CDR3 coding DNA: TGTGCCAGCAGCTTCTCCGGACAGTCCTACGAGCAGTACTTC. The encoded protein is CASSFSGQSYEQYF.

This sequence joins TRBV6-6 and TRBJ2-7, with 10 bases matching TRBD1. CDR1 MNHNY and CDR2 SVGAGI come from the germline V gene (reference sequence). The length of the CDR3 is 15 residues. With 5 bases clipped from V and 0 bases from J, the junction kept 4 bases outside the gene matches. The CDR3 nucleotides are TGTGCCAGCAGTAGGGGACAGGGGAGCTCCTACGAGCAGTACTTC. It is translated as CASSRGQGSSYEQYF.

A remark on this clone: This CDR3 is also generated by other DNA sequences in the sample. The CDR3 here is CASSYSGPGQPQHF. As DNA, the CDR3 is TGTGCCAGCAGTTACTCGGGACCGGGCCAGCCCCAGCATTTT. The chain joins TRBV6-5 to TRBJ1-5; a possible D gene is TRBD1 (5 bases). There are 14 residues in the CDR3. The V end was cut by 0 bases, the J end by 7 bases, with 10 bases between. Germline V CDR1 and CDR2: MNHEY, SVGAGI.

This clone was picked up a small number of times. The chain employs TRBV12-5 and TRBJ2-1; perhaps TRBD2 as D (5 bases). Germline V gene lookup returns CDR1 LGHNT and CDR2 FRNRAP. Trimming shortened V by 0 bases and J by 12 bases, and 21 bases separated the two germline ends. The CDR3 contains 16 residues. The CDR3 here is CASGLVLRENLAGQFF. CDR3 coding DNA: TGTGCTAGTGGTTTGGTACTAAGGGAAAATCTAGCCGGGCAGTTCTTC.

Concerning this clone itself: The sample contains more than one DNA sequence encoding this CDR3. This rearrangement joins TRBV5-1 to TRBJ2-7; D unresolved. Germline V gene data show CDR1 as SGHRS and CDR2 as YFSETQ. V was pared by 0 bases and J by 3 bases, with 7 bases between. This CDR3 is 13 amino acids long. The CDR3 region is CASSLGPDYEQYF. In nucleotides, the CDR3 is TGCGCCAGCAGCTTGGGTCCGGACTACGAGCAGTACTTC.

V usage is TRBV5-5 and J usage is TRBJ1-6, with TRBD1 identical over 7 bases. V lost 4 bases and J lost 17; bases outside the gene matches: 12. Germline CDR1 SGHKS, CDR2 YYEKEE (reference sequence). CDR3 length equals 13 residues. The CDR3 here is CASSLSGTAPVHF. CDR3 sequence (DNA): TGTGCCAGCAGCCTCTCCGGGACAGCCCCAGTCCACTTT.

V usage is TRBV4-3 and J usage is TRBJ1-2, with TRBD1 matching over 7 bases. The CDR3 consists of 19 residues. J gave up 4 bases and V 0 bases, and 17 bases lay outside the gene matches. The germline gives CDR1 LGHNA, CDR2 YSLEER. The CDR3 here is CASSQEEGALGMAGYGYTF. The CDR3 DNA is TGCGCCAGCAGCCAAGAGGAGGGGGCGCTGGGGATGGCGGGCTATGGCTACACCTTC.

Notes on this clone: This sample includes further DNA sequences coding for the same CDR3. The V call is TRBV9, the J call TRBJ2-3, with D possibly matching TRBD2 (7 bases). The CDR3 has 14 amino acids. Trimming stripped 2 bases from V and 3 bases from J, with 10 bases between. Germline-derived CDR1 and CDR2 are SGDLS and YYNGEE. CDR3 region: CASSVEGGTDTQYF. CDR3 sequence (DNA): TGTGCCAGCAGCGTTGAGGGGGGGACAGATACGCAGTATTTT.

In this sample, this clone turned up once. V usage is TRBV5-6 and J usage is TRBJ2-3; D is possibly TRBD2 (5 bases). CDR3 length: 15 residues. V lost 1 base to trimming and J lost 1 base, with 10 bases between them. CDR1 and CDR2 from the germline V gene are SGHDT and YYEEEE. The CDR3 DNA reads TGTGCCAGCAGCTTGAAGGGAGCGGGCACAGATACGCAGTATTTT. Encoded protein: CASSLKGAGTDTQYF. Combining the CDR3 with reference TRBV5-6 and TRBJ2-3 gives the whole variable domain DAGVTQSPTHLIKTRGQQVTLRCSPKSGHDTVSWYQQALGQGPQFIFQYYEEEERQRGNFPDRFSGHQFPNYSSELNVNALLLGDSALYLCASSLKGAGTDTQYFGPGTRLTVL.

This chain links TRBV6-1 with TRBJ2-2; TRBD2 matches at 14 bases. Germline-derived CDR1 and CDR2 are MNHNS and SASEGT. Trimming took 4 bases from V and 4 from J; bases not matched to a gene: 5. The CDR3 spans 17 residues. This chain's CDR3 is CASSAGLAGEGTGELFF. CDR3 nucleotide sequence: TGTGCCAGCAGTGCGGGACTAGCGGGAGAAGGCACCGGGGAGCTGTTTTTT.

V usage is TRBV27 and J usage is TRBJ2-7; D gene uncertain. The CDR3 runs 15 residues. The V gene lost 4 bases and the J gene lost 3 bases, with 16 bases spanning the gap. Germline V lookup: CDR1 MNHEY, CDR2 SMNVEV (reference sequence). The CDR3 nucleotides are TGTGCCAGCAGTTCCTTAACGGAATCCTTCTACGAGCAGTACTTC. Its translation: CASSSLTESFYEQYF.

The J gene is TRBJ2-7, the V gene TRBV6-5; 12 nucleotides align to TRBD2. V shed 6 bases, J shed 1 base, and the junction held 4 bases outside the gene matches. This CDR3 spans 15 amino acids. CDR1 MNHEY and CDR2 SVGAGI come from the germline V gene. The CDR3, as DNA: TGTGCCAGCAGCCTAGCGGGGGGGCCTTCCTACGAGCAGTACTTC. Its translation: CASSLAGGPSYEQYF.

The chain recombines TRBV10-3 with TRBJ2-5; D is ambiguous. CDR1 is ENHRY and CDR2 is SYGVKD in the germline V gene. Deletions cut 6 bases from V and 1 base from J, with 9 bases between. The CDR3 consists of 13 residues. Here the CDR3 reads CAIRHRTQETQYF. The CDR3 DNA sequence: TGTGCCATCAGACACCGCACCCAAGAGACCCAGTACTTC.

This clone has a single count. The chain combines TRBV7-9 with TRBJ2-3; 7 bases are a match to TRBD2. The germline CDR1 and CDR2 sequences are SEHNR and FQNEAQ (reference sequence). This CDR3 region has 16 residues. V gave up 8 bases and J gave up 1 base; unmatched junction bases: 12. DNA of the CDR3: TGTGCCAGCGACGGCGGCCCTAGCGGCGGCACAGATACGCAGTATTTT. Encoded protein: CASDGGPSGGTDTQYF.